One sample yielded the 32 T cell receptor beta chains listed below, sequenced in a study of blood T cell repertoires in COVID-19. Assay used: immunoSEQ multiplex PCR; TCRdb lists only in-frame clones, some missing. The table records under 200,000 clones, over 70% of them present only once. Sequencing used peripheral blood. The origin of the receptors is a woman in her sixties with acute or convalescent COVID-19.

This chain links TRBV7-9 with TRBJ2-7; D is unclear. Germline loops: CDR1 SEHNR, CDR2 FQNEAQ (reference sequence). Trimming removed 2 bases at V and 4 bases at J, with 6 bases between. This CDR3 is built from 12 residues. The CDR3 DNA follows: TGTGCCAGCAGCTTATCCCAATACGAGCAGTACTTC. This codes for CASSLSQYEQYF.

The V and J genes are TRBV25-1 and TRBJ1-6; no clear D gene. CDR3 length: 14 residues. The germline V gene encodes CDR1 MGHDK and CDR2 SYGVNS. Trimming cost V 10 bases and J 2 bases, with 12 bases left between them. CDR3 sequence: CATKGRAYNSPLHF. The DNA of the CDR3 is TGTGCCACAAAAGGGAGGGCCTATAATTCACCCCTCCACTTT.

Notes on this clone: Other DNA sequences in the sample encode the same CDR3. The chain links TRBV5-1 to TRBJ1-1, with D tentatively TRBD1 (6 bases). From germline, CDR1 is SGHRS and CDR2 YFSETQ. Trimming removed 0 bases at V and 4 bases at J, with 10 bases between. There are 14 residues in the CDR3. The CDR3 nucleotides are TGCGCCAGCAGCTTGGCCAGGGGCGGCACTGAAGCTTTCTTT. Translation gives CASSLARGGTEAFF.

The rearrangement links TRBV5-1 to TRBJ1-2; 9 bases line up with TRBD1. The CDR3 contains 17 residues. V lost 1 base to trimming and J lost 8 bases; unmatched junction nucleotides: 15. Germline values: CDR1 SGHRS, CDR2 YFSETQ. Written as DNA, the CDR3 is TGCGCCAGCAGCTTGAACGTCCCCGAACAGGGGGCGACCGGCTACACCTTC. Protein product: CASSLNVPEQGATGYTF.

The J gene is TRBJ1-4, the V gene TRBV7-8; D gene uncertain. This CDR3 has 15 residues. V lost 1 base and J 7 bases, leaving 13 bases between the germline ends. Per the germline V gene, CDR1 is SGHVS and CDR2 is FQNEAQ. The CDR3 nucleotides read TGTGCCAGCAGCTTAGGTGGACTCGGCGGTGAAAAACTGTTTTTT. It specifies CASSLGGLGGEKLFF.

The chain uses TRBV27 and TRBJ1-6, with 7 bases identical to TRBD1. The CDR3 totals 15 residues. V was clipped by 7 bases and J by 7 bases; unmatched bases: 10. Germline V gene data show CDR1 as MNHEY and CDR2 as SMNVEV (reference sequence). The CDR3 region has the DNA TGTGCCAGCAAGTCAGGAACAGGGGCCAATTCACCCCTCCACTTT. It is translated as CASKSGTGANSPLHF.

The chain employs TRBV28 and TRBJ1-4; a weak D match, TRBD1 (5 bases). In germline, CDR1 is MDHEN, CDR2 SYDVKM. The CDR3 is 15 amino acids. Trimming left V 3 bases short and J 8 bases short, with 16 bases between. The CDR3, as DNA: TGTGCCAGCAGTTTGCAGGGCCGGTGGGGCGAAAAACTGTTTTTT. This codes for CASSLQGRWGEKLFF.

The genes are TRBV11-2 and TRBJ1-5; 7 bases fit TRBD1. V dropped 1 base and J dropped 5; count of bases not matched to a gene: 14. The V gene's germline CDR1 is SGHAT and CDR2 FQNNGV. The length of the CDR3 is 18 residues. This CDR3 is CASSLGDSPPSRYQPQHF. The DNA of the CDR3 is TGTGCCAGCAGCTTAGGGGACAGTCCTCCCTCCCGATATCAGCCCCAGCATTTT.

The chain couples TRBV7-2 to TRBJ1-3, with D tentatively TRBD1 (5 bases). This CDR3 is 14 amino acids long. Trimming shortened V by 5 bases and J by 1 base, and 9 bases separated the two germline ends. Germline CDR1 reads SGHTA; CDR2 reads FQGNSA. The CDR3 region is CASSPGTSGNTIYF. The CDR3 DNA reads TGTGCCAGCAGCCCAGGGACTTCTGGAAACACCATATATTTT.

This clone was seen once. The J gene is TRBJ1-1, the V gene TRBV4-3; unclear D gene. CDR1 and CDR2 (germline): LGHNA, YSLEER. Trimming pared 7 bases from V and 0 bases from J, leaving 12 bases between. The CDR3 spans 14 residues. The CDR3 spells CASTPILMNTEAFF. CDR3 sequence (DNA): TGCGCCAGCACTCCCATACTCATGAACACTGAAGCTTTCTTT.

This clone has a handful of counts. The chain couples TRBV2 to TRBJ2-7; D is possibly TRBD2 (6 bases). This CDR3 is built from 13 residues. CDR1 is SNHLY, CDR2 FYNNEI, per germline. Trimming removed 4 bases from V and 9 bases from J, with 16 bases in between. The CDR3 loop reads CASSVGPGVGQYF. The DNA of the CDR3 is TGTGCCAGCAGTGTGGGCCCGGGGGTCGGGCAGTACTTC.

This chain links TRBV18 with TRBJ1-2; D is undetermined. Germline CDR1 is KGHSH and CDR2 is LQKENI. The germline V and J ends were trimmed by 3 bases and 7 bases, with 27 bases remaining between them. This CDR3 region has 18 residues. The CDR3 sequence: CASSPVLGTGQSAGGYTF. In DNA, the CDR3 is TGTGCCAGCTCACCCGTCTTGGGTACCGGTCAGAGTGCGGGTGGCTACACCTTC.

The genes are TRBV9 and TRBJ2-3; 12 bases are shared with TRBD1. V shed 3 bases and J 8 bases; nucleotides not matched to a gene: 7. CDR1 SGDLS and CDR2 YYNGEE come from the germline V gene. The CDR3 consists of 15 residues. The CDR3 nucleotides read TGTGCCAGCAGCGCGGGACAGGGGGCCTTAGGTACGCAGTATTTT. Protein: CASSAGQGALGTQYF. The variable domain in full, completed from reference TRBV9 and TRBJ2-3, reads DSGVTQTPKHLITATGQRVTLRCSPRSGDLSVYWYQQSLDQGLQFLIQYYNGEERAKGNILERFSAQQFPDLHSELNLSSLELGDSALYFCASSAGQGALGTQYFGPGTRLTVL.

This clone was picked up one time. The chain uses TRBV5-6 and TRBJ2-7; 10 bases fit TRBD1. CDR1 SGHDT and CDR2 YYEEEE come from the germline V gene. This CDR3 is built from 16 residues. V gave up 1 base and J gave up 5 bases; unmatched junction bases: 9. The CDR3 nucleotides are TGTGCCAGCAGCTTGAGGGACAGGGGCTACGGACACGAGCAGTACTTC. The encoded protein is CASSLRDRGYGHEQYF.

This chain joins TRBV28 and TRBJ1-2; D is perhaps TRBD1 (6 bases). V lost 6 bases to trimming and J lost 8 bases, with 16 bases between them. Germline V CDR1 and CDR2: MDHEN, SYDVKM. The CDR3 consists of 13 residues. The DNA for the CDR3 is TGTGCCAGCAGACAAGCAGGGGCGCGGGGCTACACCTTC. Translating gives CASRQAGARGYTF.

The gene calls are TRBV5-1 and TRBJ1-4; 10 bases line up with TRBD1. Germline CDR1 reads SGHRS; CDR2 reads YFSETQ. V lost 1 base to trimming and J lost 8 bases; unmatched junction nucleotides: 5. The length of the CDR3 is 15 residues. CDR3 in DNA: TGCGCCAGCAGCTTGACGGGACAGGGGAGGGAAAAACTGTTTTTT. This gives the protein CASSLTGQGREKLFF. The full variable domain, in which reference TRBV5-1 and TRBJ1-4 provide the parts outside the CDR3, is KAGVTQTPRYLIKTRGQQVTLSCSPISGHRSVSWYQQTPGQGLQFLFEYFSETQRNKGNFPGRFSGRQFSNSRSEMNVSTLELGDSALYLCASSLTGQGREKLFFGSGTQLSVL.

The chain joins TRBV27 to TRBJ1-1; TRBD1 aligns across 8 bases. The CDR3 runs to 14 residues. V was clipped by 1 base and J by 11 bases; unmatched bases: 9. Germline V gene sequence: CDR1 MNHEY, CDR2 SMNVEV (reference sequence). CDR3 nucleotides: TGTGCCAGCAGTTTATGGGCAGGGGGCGCGGGTGCTTTCTTT. Protein sequence: CASSLWAGGAGAFF.

The chain combines TRBV6-5 with TRBJ1-1; D might be TRBD1 (5 bases). The CDR3 runs to 13 residues. Germline loops: CDR1 MNHEY, CDR2 SVGAGI. V was trimmed by 2 bases and J by 7 bases, leaving 11 bases between them. The CDR3 DNA reads TGTGCCAGCAGTTACACCGGGGGGAATGAAGCTTTCTTT. It is translated as CASSYTGGNEAFF.

This clone was seen a single time. The chain combines TRBV28 with TRBJ2-7; D might be TRBD1 (5 bases). This CDR3 comprises 15 residues. The V gene's germline CDR1 is MDHEN and CDR2 SYDVKM. V dropped 4 bases and J dropped 2 bases, with 15 bases sitting between them. The CDR3 loop reads CASSYQWTSTYEQYF. The CDR3 DNA reads as TGTGCCAGCAGTTACCAATGGACATCTACCTACGAGCAGTACTTC.

The CDR3: CASSQSGNEQFF. The CDR3 nucleotides are TGTGCCAGCAGCCAATCAGGGAATGAGCAGTTCTTC. The chain uses TRBV3-1 (or the pseudogene TRBV3-2) and TRBJ2-1; possible D gene TRBD1, 5 bases. The CDR3 loop spans 12 amino acids. V dropped 2 bases and J dropped 7 bases, with 6 bases sitting between them. Per germline, CDR1 LGHDT and CDR2 YNNKEL (reference sequence).

V is TRBV19 and J is TRBJ1-2, with 8 bases that match TRBD1. With V trimmed by 1 base and J by 7 bases, 2 bases remained unmatched. Germline CDR1 reads LNHDA; CDR2 reads SQIVND (reference sequence). This CDR3 region has 13 residues. The CDR3 region is CASSIGDRSGYTF. As DNA, the CDR3 is TGTGCCAGTAGTATAGGGGACAGGTCTGGCTACACCTTC.

The chain has TRBV5-1 and TRBJ2-3; 7 bases line up with TRBD1. Germline CDR1 SGHRS, CDR2 YFSETQ. This CDR3 comprises 15 residues. V lost 3 bases, J lost 0 bases, and 4 bases stayed unmatched. The CDR3 sequence is CASSSGTVSTDTQYF. The CDR3 coding sequence is TGCGCCAGCAGCTCCGGGACAGTTAGCACAGATACGCAGTATTTT.

J is TRBJ1-2 and V is TRBV7-8, with D perhaps TRBD1 (6 bases). In germline, CDR1 is SGHVS, CDR2 FQNEAQ. V lost 5 bases, J lost 2 bases, and 18 bases lay in between. The CDR3 runs 16 residues. The CDR3 is CASSRLRDNLNYGYTF. The CDR3 DNA reads TGTGCCAGCAGCCGTCTCCGGGACAACCTGAACTATGGCTACACCTTC.

Details on this clone: Germline is not matched at one junction end, which may reflect a read error. This chain links TRBV7-9 with TRBJ1-2, with unresolved D. The germline CDR1 and CDR2 sequences are SEHNR and FQNEAQ (reference sequence). This CDR3 spans 15 amino acids. CDR3 bases: TGTGCCAGCAGTTTAGACGATGCGGCGGTGGGTGGCTACACCTTC. This encodes CASSLDDAAVGGYTF.

The chain employs TRBV6-1 and TRBJ2-2; 8 bases line up with TRBD2. The CDR3 runs 16 residues. Germline V lookup: CDR1 MNHNS, CDR2 SASEGT. With 2 bases clipped from V and 1 base from J, the junction kept 3 bases outside the gene matches. The CDR3 sequence is CASSELAGRNTGELFF. In nucleotides, the CDR3 is TGTGCCAGCAGTGAACTAGCGGGCAGGAACACCGGGGAGCTGTTTTTT.

This rearrangement joins TRBV6-4 to TRBJ1-1; TRBD1 matches at 10 bases. Germline values: CDR1 MRHNA, CDR2 SNTAGT. This CDR3 comprises 16 residues. With V trimmed by 4 bases and J by 6 bases, 11 bases remained unmatched. CDR3 DNA sequence: TGTGCCAGCAGTGTGACAGGGGGCTCGGGGGGCGCTGAAGCTTTCTTT. Translating gives CASSVTGGSGGAEAFF.

The rearrangement joins TRBV3-1 (or the pseudogene TRBV3-2) to TRBJ1-3; a weak D match, TRBD1 (5 bases). The CDR3 is 15 amino acids. V lost 1 base, J lost 4 bases, and 11 bases lay in between. Germline V lookup: CDR1 LGHDT, CDR2 YNNKEL (reference sequence). This CDR3 is CASSQAGKGGNTIYF. CDR3 DNA: TGTGCCAGCAGCCAAGCAGGGAAGGGGGGAAACACCATATATTTT.

The table lists this clone with a few counts. The CDR3 nucleotides read TGTGCCAGCAGGGCAGGGGGCGCCGGGGATGAAAAACTGTTTTTT. This gives the protein CASRAGGAGDEKLFF. V usage is TRBV6-5 and J usage is TRBJ1-4; TRBD1 matches 8 bases. Losses at the gene ends were 6 bases for V and 6 bases for J; bases not matched to a gene: 9. CDR1 MNHEY and CDR2 SVGAGI come from the germline V gene. CDR3 length: 15 residues.

This clone was seen only once. J is TRBJ2-1 and V is TRBV5-1; 7 positions match TRBD1. Germline V gene data show CDR1 as SGHRS and CDR2 as YFSETQ. There are 16 residues in the CDR3. The V gene end was trimmed by 3 bases and the J gene end by 0 bases; junction bases not matched to a gene: 6. CDR3 residues: CASSSRGIDSYNEQFF. The DNA for the CDR3 is TGCGCCAGCAGCTCCAGGGGGATCGACTCCTACAATGAGCAGTTCTTC.

The count of this clone is one. The chain employs TRBV23-1 and TRBJ1-3; TRBD1 aligns across 7 bases. TRBV23-1 counts as an open reading frame of uncertain function. With 2 bases clipped from V and 4 bases from J, the junction kept 8 bases outside the gene matches. The CDR3 is 16 amino acids. The chain's CDR3 is CASSQPTGKAGNTIYF. CDR3 nucleotides: TGCGCCAGCAGTCAACCGACAGGGAAAGCAGGAAACACCATATATTTT.

The V gene is TRBV15, the J gene TRBJ1-2; TRBD1 is a possible D gene (6 bases). Trimming removed 0 bases at V and 6 bases at J, with 11 bases between. The CDR3 is 14 residues long. Per germline, CDR1 LNHNV and CDR2 YYDKDF (reference sequence). This CDR3 is CATSRDTRGNGYTF. CDR3 coding DNA: TGTGCCACCAGCAGAGATACCAGGGGAAATGGCTACACCTTC.

V usage is TRBV5-1 and J usage is TRBJ1-1; D gene ambiguous. Germline CDR1 SGHRS, CDR2 YFSETQ. V lost 1 base to trimming and J lost 1 base, with 11 bases between them. The CDR3 contains 15 residues. The CDR3 DNA reads TGCGCCAGCAGCTTGATTCAGGCCAAGAACACTGAAGCTTTCTTT. Its protein product is CASSLIQAKNTEAFF.